This T cell receptor (beta chain) was observed in a study of blood T cell repertoires in COVID-19. Only in-frame clones appear in the TCRdb table, and some are missing; sequencing was by immunoSEQ multiplex PCR. This sample carries fewer than 350,000 clones, around 90% of them seen once, and the ten largest clones take 2.5% to 3%. V lost 0 bases, J lost 5 bases, and 4 bases stayed unmatched. The CDR3 spans 15 residues. Per germline, CDR1 SGHRS and CDR2 YFSETQ. The material sequenced was PBMCs or T cells enriched from blood (not recorded which). This TCR was recovered from a man in his forties who had been exposed to COVID-19. The chain couples TRBV5-1 to TRBJ2-5, with 10 nucleotides matching TRBD1. The CDR3 region has the DNA TGCGCCAGCAGCTTGGGACAGGGGGCTGGGGAGACCCAGTACTTC. It specifies CASSLGQGAGETQYF.